The source of this T cell receptor (beta chain) is a study of T-cell memory formation after mild COVID-19. The CDR3 runs to 13 residues. Germline V gene lookup returns CDR1 MGHRA and CDR2 YSYEKL. V was clipped by 4 bases and J by 9 bases, with 13 bases between them. MiXCR, applied by TCRdb to the 5' RACE reads, yields one record per CDR3 protein. The data show around 250,000 distinct CDR3 sequences, approximately 15% seen once. The sample consisted of PBMCs or a T cell subset sorted from them (not recorded which). This TCR was recovered from a young man who had mild COVID-19 (a few samples of this study predate the infection). Cell type and time point are not known. This rearrangement joins TRBV4-1 to TRBJ2-1; D possibly uses TRBD1 or TRBD2 (5 bases each). As DNA, the CDR3 is TGCGCCAGCAGCCCCGGGACGAGTGTTGAGCAGTTCTTC. Protein: CASSPGTSVEQFF.